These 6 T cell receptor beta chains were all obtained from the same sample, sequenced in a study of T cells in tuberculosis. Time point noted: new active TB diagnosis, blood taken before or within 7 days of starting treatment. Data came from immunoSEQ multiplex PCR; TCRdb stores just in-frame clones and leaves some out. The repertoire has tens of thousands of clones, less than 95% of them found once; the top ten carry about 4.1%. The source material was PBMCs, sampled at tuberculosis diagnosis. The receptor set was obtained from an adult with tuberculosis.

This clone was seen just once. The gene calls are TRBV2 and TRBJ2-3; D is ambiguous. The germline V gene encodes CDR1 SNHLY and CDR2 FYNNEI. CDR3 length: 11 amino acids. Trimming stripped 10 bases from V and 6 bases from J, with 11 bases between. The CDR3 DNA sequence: TGTGCCACCGTCCTTCGGGATACGCAGTATTTT. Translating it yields CATVLRDTQYF. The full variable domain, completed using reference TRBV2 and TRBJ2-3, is EPEVTQTPSHQVTQMGQEVILRCVPISNHLYFYWYRQILGQKVEFLVSFYNNEISEKSEIFDDQFSVERPDGSNFTLKIRSTKLEDSAMYFCATVLRDTQYFGPGTRLTVL.

The CDR3 sequence is CASNPRWNTEAFF. Written as DNA, the CDR3 is TGTGCCAGCAACCCGAGGTGGAACACTGAAGCTTTCTTT. This chain links TRBV6-1 with TRBJ1-1; no definite D call. Trimming cost V 7 bases and J 1 base, with 10 bases left between them. CDR1 and CDR2 (germline): MNHNS, SASEGT. The CDR3 extends over 13 amino acids.

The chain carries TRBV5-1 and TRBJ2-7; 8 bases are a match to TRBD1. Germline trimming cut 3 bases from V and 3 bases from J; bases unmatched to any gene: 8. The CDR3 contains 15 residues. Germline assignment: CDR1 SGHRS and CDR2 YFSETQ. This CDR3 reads CASSSTDRAYYEQYF. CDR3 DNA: TGCGCCAGCAGCTCCACGGACAGGGCCTACTACGAGCAGTACTTC.

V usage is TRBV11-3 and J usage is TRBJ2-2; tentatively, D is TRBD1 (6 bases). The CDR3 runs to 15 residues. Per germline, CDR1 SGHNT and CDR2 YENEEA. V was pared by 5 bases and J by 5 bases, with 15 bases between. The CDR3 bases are TGTGCCAGCAGCCGCCAGGACAGTATGACCGGGGAGCTGTTTTTT. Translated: CASSRQDSMTGELFF.

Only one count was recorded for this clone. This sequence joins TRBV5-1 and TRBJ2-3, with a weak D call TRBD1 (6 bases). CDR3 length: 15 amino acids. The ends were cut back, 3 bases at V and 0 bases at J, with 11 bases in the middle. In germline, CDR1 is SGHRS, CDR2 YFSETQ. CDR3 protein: CASSSLGQSTDTQYF. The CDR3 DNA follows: TGCGCCAGCAGCTCACTAGGACAGAGCACAGATACGCAGTATTTT.

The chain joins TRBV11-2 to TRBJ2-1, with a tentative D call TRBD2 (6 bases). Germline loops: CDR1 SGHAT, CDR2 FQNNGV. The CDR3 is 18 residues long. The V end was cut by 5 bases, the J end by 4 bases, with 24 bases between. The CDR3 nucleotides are TGTGCCAGCAGCGGGCCCTTAAGCGGGCCCACGAGTTACAATGAGCAGTTCTTC. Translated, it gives CASSGPLSGPTSYNEQFF.